The text below deals with one T cell receptor (beta chain). V was cut by 5 bases and J by 4 bases, with 9 bases left in between. The germline V gene encodes CDR1 LNHNV and CDR2 YYDKDF (reference sequence). The CDR3 is 13 amino acids. The sample belongs to a study of blood T cell repertoires in COVID-19. Original data processing: Researchers report that nucleated cell counts were estimated from reference gene primer amplification. Only in-frame clones appear in the TCRdb table, and some are missing; sequencing was by immunoSEQ multiplex PCR. V and J calls and clone size follow that table, whereas D and trimming were derived from the DNA. The data show under 300,000 clones, 70% to 85% seen once.

The chain uses TRBV15 and TRBJ1-5; no reliable D call. This receptor was identified in a woman aged 80 or over with acute or convalescent COVID-19. The sequencing input was peripheral blood. CDR3 sequence reads: CATSPTPNQPQHF. DNA for the CDR3: TGTGCCACCAGCCCTACCCCAAATCAGCCCCAGCATTTT.